What follows are 27 T cell receptor beta chains derived from one specimen sequenced in a study of T cell responses to AZD1222 COVID-19 vaccine. Some clones are missing from TCRdb's copy, which holds only in-frame ones; the method was immunoSEQ multiplex PCR. The profile shows about 170,000 clones, 70% to 90% of them singletons. This specimen was peripheral blood, taken 28 days after the second AZD1222 dose. The receptors shown here come from an adult who received the AZD1222 COVID-19 vaccine.

The chain combines TRBV19 with TRBJ2-3; TRBD1 or TRBD2 may be the D gene (5 bases each). V was shortened by 4 bases and J by 2 bases, with 16 bases between the two germline ends. The length of the CDR3 is 16 residues. The germline V gene has CDR1 LNHDA and CDR2 SQIVND (reference sequence). As DNA, the CDR3 is TGTGCCAGTAGTAAAAGGGGACCGCACATCACAGATACGCAGTATTTT. Translated, it gives CASSKRGPHITDTQYF.

The chain uses TRBV5-6 and TRBJ2-7; TRBD1 aligns across 8 bases. CDR1 SGHDT and CDR2 YYEEEE come from the germline V gene. The CDR3 loop spans 14 amino acids. The ends lost 4 bases at V and 2 bases at J; junction bases unmatched: 5. The chain's CDR3 is CASSIGTGAYEQYF. In DNA form, the CDR3 reads TGTGCCAGCAGCATCGGGACAGGAGCCTACGAGCAGTACTTC.

The V gene is TRBV5-3, the J gene TRBJ2-7; D gene ambiguous. TRBV5-3 is labeled an ORF, and its function is uncertain. The CDR3 is made up of 14 amino acids. V was trimmed by 1 base and J by 3 bases, leaving 11 bases between them. The CDR3 reads CARSLRWQYYEQYF. The CDR3 DNA reads TGTGCCAGAAGCTTGAGATGGCAGTACTACGAGCAGTACTTC.

V and J are TRBV5-5 and TRBJ1-4; 9 nucleotides align to TRBD1. The CDR3 spans 16 residues. Germline-derived CDR1 and CDR2 are SGHKS and YYEKEE (reference sequence). V dropped 3 bases and J dropped 5; count of bases not matched to a gene: 8. CDR3 sequence (DNA): TGTGCCAGCAGCTCCTACATCGGGACAGGGAATGAAAAACTGTTTTTT. Residues: CASSSYIGTGNEKLFF.

The genes are TRBV5-4 and TRBJ2-3, with 9 bases matching TRBD2. CDR1 is SGHNT, CDR2 YYREEE, per germline (reference sequence). The V and J ends lost 10 bases and 0 bases, in that order; junction bases with no gene match: 9. This CDR3 has 15 amino acids. The CDR3 protein is CAGNSGGPSTDTQYF. In DNA form, the CDR3 reads TGTGCCGGCAATAGCGGGGGCCCTAGCACAGATACGCAGTATTTT.

This chain joins TRBV4-3 and TRBJ1-6; 9 nucleotides agree with TRBD1. Trimming took 0 bases from V and 7 from J; bases not matched to a gene: 7. This CDR3 is 17 amino acids long. CDR1 LGHNA and CDR2 YSLEER come from the germline V gene. CDR3 nucleotides: TGCGCCAGCAGCCAAGACCTCTGGGGGACAGGGAATTCACCCCTCCACTTT. The encoded protein is CASSQDLWGTGNSPLHF.

V is TRBV14 and J is TRBJ1-4, with D unresolved. Trimming shortened V by 4 bases and J by 4 bases, and 7 bases separated the two germline ends. The CDR3 has 13 amino acids. Germline V gives CDR1 SGHDN, CDR2 FVKESK. The CDR3 bases are TGTGCCAGCAGCCGAAGTTTTAATGAAAAACTGTTTTTT. This gives the protein CASSRSFNEKLFF.

The chain combines TRBV5-6 with TRBJ2-3; tentative D call: TRBD2 (6 bases). V was pared by 0 bases and J by 8 bases, with 13 bases between. The CDR3 has 14 amino acids. The germline V gene has CDR1 SGHDT and CDR2 YYEEEE. Here the CDR3 DNA reads TGTGCCAGCAGCTTGGACTCACGGACTACTACGCAGTATTTT. It translates to CASSLDSRTTTQYF.

The rearrangement uses TRBV6-2 or TRBV6-3 and TRBJ1-2; D unresolved. The CDR3 contains 15 residues. CDR1 and CDR2 from the germline V gene are MNHEY and SVGEGT. V lost 2 bases to trimming and J lost 4 bases, with 14 bases between them. Written as DNA, the CDR3 is TGTGCCAGCAGTTACCCCGGGAAGGGTTTCTATGGCTACACCTTC. Its protein is CASSYPGKGFYGYTF.

This chain connects TRBV7-2 to TRBJ2-7; no firm D call. The CDR3 loop spans 12 amino acids. Deletions cut 0 bases from V and 2 bases from J, with 2 bases between. Per the germline V gene, CDR1 is SGHTA and CDR2 is FQGNSA. CDR3 residues: CASSLAPYEQYF. CDR3 coding DNA: TGTGCCAGCAGCTTAGCTCCCTACGAGCAGTACTTC. Combining the CDR3 with reference TRBV7-2 and TRBJ2-7 gives the whole variable domain GAGVSQSPSNKVTEKGKDVELRCDPISGHTALYWYRQSLGQGLEFLIYFQGNSAPDKSGLPSDRFSAERTGGSVSTLTIQRTQQEDSAVYLCASSLAPYEQYFGPGTRLTVT.

The V gene is TRBV7-6, the J gene TRBJ2-2; D is perhaps TRBD2 (5 bases). The V and J ends lost 1 base and 1 base respectively, with 10 bases between them. This CDR3 has 16 amino acids. The germline V gene has CDR1 SGHVS and CDR2 FNYEAQ. This chain's CDR3 is CASSLEGRGNTGELFF. The CDR3 region has the DNA TGTGCCAGCAGCTTAGAGGGTCGGGGGAACACCGGGGAGCTGTTTTTT.

This clone has only a few counts. Other DNA sequences within the sample encode an identical CDR3. This chain joins TRBV2 and TRBJ2-7; no clear D. The CDR3 contains 12 residues. V lost 4 bases, J lost 4 bases, and 8 bases lay in between. Germline lookup yields CDR1 SNHLY and CDR2 FYNNEI. CDR3 sequence: CASSAGPYEQYF. The DNA of the CDR3 is TGTGCCAGCAGTGCTGGCCCGTACGAGCAGTACTTC.

This sequence joins TRBV11-2 and TRBJ1-2; TRBD1 matches at 10 bases. Per the germline V gene, CDR1 is SGHAT and CDR2 is FQNNGV. The CDR3 covers 14 residues. The junction had 6 bases not matched to a gene; V was cut back by 5 bases and J by 6 bases. The CDR3 protein is CASSQGQGKDGYTF. The CDR3 nucleotides are TGTGCCAGCAGCCAGGGACAGGGGAAAGATGGCTACACCTTC.

V is TRBV10-2 and J is TRBJ2-1, with a possible D match to TRBD1 (5 bases). Between the trimmed V and J ends, which lost 4 bases and 8 bases, there was a span of 12 bases. There are 13 residues in the CDR3. CDR1 WSHSY and CDR2 SAAADI come from the germline V gene. The CDR3 reads CASSGVQGHEQFF. CDR3 nucleotides: TGCGCCAGCAGTGGGGTCCAGGGCCATGAGCAGTTCTTC.

The V call is TRBV3-1 (or the pseudogene TRBV3-2), the J call TRBJ2-3; the D is unclear. V lost 0 bases to trimming and J lost 0 bases, with 16 bases between them. This CDR3 is built from 18 residues. Germline CDR1 is LGHDT and CDR2 is YNNKEL (reference sequence). CDR3 protein: CASSQDGGPTPSTDTQYF. DNA of the CDR3: TGTGCCAGCAGCCAAGACGGCGGCCCGACCCCTAGCACAGATACGCAGTATTTT.

The rearrangement links TRBV27 to TRBJ1-1, with a tentative D call TRBD1 (6 bases). From germline, CDR1 is MNHEY and CDR2 SMNVEV (reference sequence). V was shortened by 6 bases and J by 3 bases, with 23 bases between the two germline ends. The CDR3 spans 17 residues. CDR3 bases: TGTGCCAGCAGCCAAGGGAGGGGGGTACGTGAGTACACTGAAGCTTTCTTT. Translating gives CASSQGRGVREYTEAFF.

The chain employs TRBV12-3 or TRBV12-4 and TRBJ2-1; the D gene is possibly TRBD2 (5 bases). The CDR3 is made up of 13 amino acids. V was cut by 2 bases and J by 7 bases, with 9 bases left in between. The CDR3 nucleotides are TGTGCCAGCAGTTTAATCGGGGATAATGAGCAGTTCTTC. Its translation: CASSLIGDNEQFF.

The chain is built from TRBV7-2 and TRBJ1-4, with 7 bases lining up with TRBD1. The CDR3 covers 15 residues. V shed 1 base and J 12 bases; nucleotides not matched to a gene: 11. Germline V lookup: CDR1 SGHTA, CDR2 FQGNSA. The CDR3: CASSLGSTGIEELFF. CDR3 coding DNA: TGTGCCAGCAGCTTAGGGTCGACAGGGATTGAGGAACTGTTTTTT.

Here the CDR3 reads CASMEGLAYSGELFF. In DNA form, the CDR3 reads TGTGCCAGCATGGAGGGACTAGCGTATTCCGGGGAGCTGTTTTTT. The chain recombines TRBV7-2 with TRBJ2-2; TRBD2 aligns across 10 bases. V shed 7 bases and J 6 bases; nucleotides not matched to a gene: 8. This CDR3 contains 15 residues. Germline CDR1 SGHTA, CDR2 FQGNSA.

The chain recombines TRBV30 with TRBJ1-2, with 9 bases matching TRBD1. CDR3 length equals 14 residues. Germline CDR1 and CDR2: GTSNPN and SVGIG (reference sequence). V was pared by 4 bases and J by 2 bases, with 5 bases of the junction left unmatched. The DNA of the CDR3 is TGTGCCTGGATCGACAGGGGGAACAACTATGGCTACACCTTC. Its protein is CAWIDRGNNYGYTF.

The chain couples TRBV19 to TRBJ1-1, with D perhaps TRBD1 (5 bases). The V end was cut by 7 bases, the J end by 4 bases, with 13 bases between. The CDR3 consists of 13 residues. From germline, CDR1 is LNHDA and CDR2 SQIVND (reference sequence). The CDR3: CASKILGTTEAFF. For the CDR3, the DNA is TGTGCCAGTAAAATTCTGGGGACCACTGAAGCTTTCTTT.

The J gene is TRBJ1-2, the V gene TRBV3-1 (or the pseudogene TRBV3-2); possibly TRBD1 for D (6 bases). The ends were cut back, 0 bases at V and 3 bases at J, with 11 bases in the middle. CDR1 is LGHDT and CDR2 is YNNKEL in the germline V gene (reference sequence). The CDR3 covers 15 residues. CDR3 nucleotide sequence: TGTGCCAGCAGCCAAGATACGGGGGCTTACTATGGCTACACCTTC. It encodes CASSQDTGAYYGYTF.

This chain uses TRBV27 with TRBJ1-2; 9 nucleotides align to TRBD1. Germline CDR1 reads MNHEY; CDR2 reads SMNVEV (reference sequence). This CDR3 contains 18 residues. The trim removed 6 bases at V and 0 bases at J, leaving 14 bases unmatched. CDR3 DNA sequence: TGTGCCAGCAGCTCCCTCCGGGACAGGGCTATAGCTAACTATGGCTACACCTTC. It is translated as CASSSLRDRAIANYGYTF.

The chain combines TRBV12-3 or TRBV12-4 with TRBJ1-2; D unresolved. This CDR3 has 12 residues. V was shortened by 5 bases and J by 8 bases, with 12 bases between the two germline ends. The CDR3 here is CASSGLLGGYTF. The CDR3 bases are TGTGCCAGCAGTGGGCTTCTGGGGGGCTACACCTTC.

This clone was found once. V usage is TRBV4-3 and J usage is TRBJ2-3, with TRBD1 matching over 10 bases. Trimming took 3 bases from V and 0 from J; bases not matched to a gene: 9. Per germline, CDR1 LGHNA and CDR2 YSLEER. The CDR3 totals 18 residues. The CDR3 loop is CASSHDAGQGYSTDTQYF. The CDR3, as DNA: TGCGCCAGCAGCCACGACGCGGGACAGGGGTATAGCACAGATACGCAGTATTTT.

This sequence joins TRBV29-1 and TRBJ2-1, with TRBD2 matching over 8 bases. J was trimmed by 5 bases and V by 6 bases; bases with no gene match: 6. CDR3 length equals 13 residues. The germline V gene has CDR1 SQVTM and CDR2 ANQGSEA. CDR3 sequence: CSVPTSGDNEQFF. In DNA, the CDR3 is TGCAGCGTGCCTACTAGCGGCGACAATGAGCAGTTCTTC.

This chain links TRBV7-9 with TRBJ1-3; D uncertain. Germline CDR1 and CDR2: SEHNR and FQNEAQ (reference sequence). The CDR3 is 12 amino acids. The V and J ends lost 2 bases and 8 bases respectively, with 7 bases between them. CDR3 bases: TGTGCCAGCAGCTTATTAGGAGACACCATATATTTT. It specifies CASSLLGDTIYF.